This T cell receptor beta chain was identified during a study of early T cells in non-severe SARS-CoV-2 infection. Turning to the study itself: The study sequenced bulk RNA from unsorted whole blood, with chains unpaired.

Looked up from germline, CDR1 is WSHSY and CDR2 is SAAADI. The junction had 9 bases not matched to a gene; V was cut back by 7 bases and J by 4 bases. The CDR3 is 14 residues long. This clonotype was found a few times. The TCR library protocol attached unique molecular identifiers to the individual cDNA molecules. A single record per CDR3 protein comes from TCRdb applying MiXCR to the 5' RACE reads. The sample shows some 31,000 distinct CDR3 sequences, approximately 6.2% of them seen only once. This sequence originates from an adult who was a healthcare worker with PCR-confirmed SARS-CoV-2 infection or an uninfected control (not recorded which). This chain connects TRBV10-2 to TRBJ2-5; TRBD1 matches at 7 bases. The sequenced sample consisted of whole blood. CDR3 residues: CASTPRGIGETQYF. The CDR3 bases are TGCGCCAGCACCCCCAGGGGGATCGGAGAGACCCAGTACTTC.